This T cell receptor (beta chain) originates from a study of T cell repertoires in cytomegalovirus infection. With V trimmed by 4 bases and J by 6 bases, 8 bases remained unmatched. Germline V lookup: CDR1 SQVTM, CDR2 ANQGSEA. The CDR3 spans 13 residues. MiXCR was run by TCRdb on the reads, yielding one entry per CDR3 protein. The sample holds tens of thousands of distinct CDR3 sequences, about 4.2% seen once. This clonotype was seen repeatedly, ten times or more. Specimen: PBMCs. The source is a human donor in good health (CMV status not recorded). Some clones in this sample may be carry-over from other donors' samples. The chain is built from TRBV29-1 and TRBJ2-7; 8 nucleotides align to TRBD2. CDR3 sequence: CSVGAGGSFEQYF. The CDR3 DNA follows: TGCAGCGTTGGGGCGGGAGGCTCATTCGAGCAGTACTTC.